This TCR beta chain derives from a study of CD8 T cells in Susac syndrome. Findings and limits, study-wide: The study's TCR sequencing and HLA analysis covered a relatively small number of individuals, and the study acknowledged this.

Comments on this clonotype: The antigen is not known.

Sequencing of TCR beta was performed on blood CD8+ T cells and on blood CD4+ T cells. In contrast to the negatively isolated CD8+ and CD4+ T cells, TEMRA cells were FACS-enriched. It was with random hexamers that 0.5 to 1 ug RNA was reverse transcribed. Coverage of TCR beta CDR3 amplification by immunoSEQ multiplex PCR extended to 54 Vbeta and 13 Jbeta. From the immunoSEQ multiplex PCR reads, TCRdb called clonotypes with MiXCR, one entry per CDR3 protein. The data show hundreds of thousands of distinct CDR3 sequences, 95% seen once. The sequence came from a human donor with multiple sclerosis. The sequenced sample consisted of CD4+ T cells from PBMCs.

DNA for the CDR3: TGTGCCAGCACTCAAGGGAATAGGGACTATGGCTACACCTTC. Translated: CASTQGNRDYGYTF. The chain has TRBV2 and TRBJ1-2; no reliable D call. Germline values: CDR1 SNHLY, CDR2 FYNNEI. The CDR3 consists of 14 residues. Trimming left V 7 bases short and J 3 bases short, with 15 bases between.